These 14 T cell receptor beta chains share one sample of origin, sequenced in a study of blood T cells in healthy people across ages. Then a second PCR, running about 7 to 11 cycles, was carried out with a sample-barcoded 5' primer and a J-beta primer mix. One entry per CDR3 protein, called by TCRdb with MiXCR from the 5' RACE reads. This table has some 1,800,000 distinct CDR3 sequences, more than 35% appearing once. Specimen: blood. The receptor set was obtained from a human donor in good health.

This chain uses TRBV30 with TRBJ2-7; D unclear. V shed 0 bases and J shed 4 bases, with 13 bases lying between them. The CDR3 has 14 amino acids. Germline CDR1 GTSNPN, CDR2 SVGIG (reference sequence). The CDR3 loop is CAWSVKLDRYEQYF. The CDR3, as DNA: TGTGCCTGGAGTGTCAAACTGGACCGATACGAGCAGTACTTC.

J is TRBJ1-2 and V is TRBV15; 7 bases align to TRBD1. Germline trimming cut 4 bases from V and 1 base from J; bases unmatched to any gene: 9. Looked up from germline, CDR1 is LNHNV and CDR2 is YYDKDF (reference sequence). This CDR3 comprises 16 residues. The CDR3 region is CATSTGHGTVNYGYTF. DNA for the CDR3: TGTGCCACCAGCACCGGACACGGGACAGTTAACTATGGCTACACCTTC. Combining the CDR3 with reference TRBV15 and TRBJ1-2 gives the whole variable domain DAMVIQNPRYQVTQFGKPVTLSCSQTLNHNVMYWYQQKSSQAPKLLFHYYDKDFNNEADTPDNFQSRRPNTSFCFLDIRSPGLGDTAMYLCATSTGHGTVNYGYTFGSGTRLTVV.

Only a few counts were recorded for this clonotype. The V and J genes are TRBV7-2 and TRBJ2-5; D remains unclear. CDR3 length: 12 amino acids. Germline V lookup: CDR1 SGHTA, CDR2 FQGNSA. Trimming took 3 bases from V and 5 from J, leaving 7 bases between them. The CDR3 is CASSFGHETQYF. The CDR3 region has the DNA TGTGCCAGCAGCTTTGGGCACGAGACCCAGTACTTC.

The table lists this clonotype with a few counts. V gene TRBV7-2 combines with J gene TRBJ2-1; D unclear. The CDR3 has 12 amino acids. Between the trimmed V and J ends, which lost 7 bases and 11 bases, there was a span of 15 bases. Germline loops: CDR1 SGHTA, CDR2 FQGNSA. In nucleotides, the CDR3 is TGTGCCAGCACCCAAGACCGATCACAGCAGTTCTTC. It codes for CASTQDRSQQFF.

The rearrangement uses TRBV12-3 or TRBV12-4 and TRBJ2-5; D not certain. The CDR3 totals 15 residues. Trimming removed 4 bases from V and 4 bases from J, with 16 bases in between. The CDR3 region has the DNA TGTGCCAGCAGTTCGCCTACCCCCAGTGGAGAGACCCAGTACTTC. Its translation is CASSSPTPSGETQYF.

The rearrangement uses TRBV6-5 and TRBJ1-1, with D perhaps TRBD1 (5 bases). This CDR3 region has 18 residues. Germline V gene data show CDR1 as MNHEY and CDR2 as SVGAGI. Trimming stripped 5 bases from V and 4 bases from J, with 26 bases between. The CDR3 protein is CASSTIKFFREGITEAFF. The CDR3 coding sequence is TGTGCCAGCAGTACTATAAAATTTTTCAGGGAGGGGATCACTGAAGCTTTCTTT.

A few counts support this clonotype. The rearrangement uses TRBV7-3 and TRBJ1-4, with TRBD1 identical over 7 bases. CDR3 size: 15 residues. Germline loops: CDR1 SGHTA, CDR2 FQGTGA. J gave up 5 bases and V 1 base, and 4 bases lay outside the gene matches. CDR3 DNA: TGTGCCAGCAGCTTAATAGGGGGCGGCAATGAAAAACTGTTTTTT. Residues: CASSLIGGGNEKLFF.

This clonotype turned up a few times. CDR3 protein: CAISEWGGRTDTQYF. The CDR3 DNA reads TGTGCCATCAGTGAATGGGGGGGGCGGACAGATACGCAGTATTTT. The V gene is TRBV10-3, the J gene TRBJ2-3, with D tentatively TRBD2 (7 bases). Germline CDR1 is ENHRY and CDR2 is SYGVKD. V was clipped by 3 bases and J by 3 bases, with 13 bases between them. The CDR3 extends over 15 amino acids.

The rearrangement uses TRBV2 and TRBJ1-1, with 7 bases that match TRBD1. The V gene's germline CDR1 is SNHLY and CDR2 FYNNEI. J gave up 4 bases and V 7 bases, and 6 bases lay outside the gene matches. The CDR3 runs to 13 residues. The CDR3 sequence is CASKQGRATEAFF. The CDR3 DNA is TGTGCCAGCAAACAGGGGAGGGCCACTGAAGCTTTCTTT.

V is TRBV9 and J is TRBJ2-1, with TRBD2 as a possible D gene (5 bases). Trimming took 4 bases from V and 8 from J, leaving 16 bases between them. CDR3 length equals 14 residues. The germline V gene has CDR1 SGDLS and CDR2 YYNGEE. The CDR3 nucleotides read TGTGCCAGCAGCCCCCTCCGGACTCTCTATGAGCAGTTCTTC. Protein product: CASSPLRTLYEQFF.

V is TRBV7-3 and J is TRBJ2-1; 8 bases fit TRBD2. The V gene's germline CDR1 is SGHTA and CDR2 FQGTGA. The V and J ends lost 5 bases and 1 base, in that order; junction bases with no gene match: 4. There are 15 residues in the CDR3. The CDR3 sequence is CASSHGGDSYNEQFF. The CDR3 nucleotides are TGTGCCAGCAGCCACGGGGGGGATTCCTACAATGAGCAGTTCTTC.

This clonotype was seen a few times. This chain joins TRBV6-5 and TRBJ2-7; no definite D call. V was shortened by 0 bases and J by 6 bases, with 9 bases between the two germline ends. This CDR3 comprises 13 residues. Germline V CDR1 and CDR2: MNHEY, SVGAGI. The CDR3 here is CASSYSEGFEQYF. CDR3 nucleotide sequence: TGTGCCAGCAGTTACTCGGAAGGGTTCGAGCAGTACTTC.

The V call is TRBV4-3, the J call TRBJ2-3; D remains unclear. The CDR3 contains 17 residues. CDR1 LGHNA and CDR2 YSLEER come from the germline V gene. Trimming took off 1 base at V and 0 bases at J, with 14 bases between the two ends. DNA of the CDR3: TGCGCCAGCAGCCAAGCGGTAGCAGGTGCGAGCACAGATACGCAGTATTTT. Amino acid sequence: CASSQAVAGASTDTQYF.

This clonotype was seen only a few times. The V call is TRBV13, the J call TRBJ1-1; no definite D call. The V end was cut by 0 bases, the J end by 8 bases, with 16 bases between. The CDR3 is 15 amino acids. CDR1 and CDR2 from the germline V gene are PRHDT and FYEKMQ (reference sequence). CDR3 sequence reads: CASSLGRLWEGEAFF. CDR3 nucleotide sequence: TGTGCCAGCAGCTTAGGGCGTCTTTGGGAGGGCGAAGCTTTCTTT.